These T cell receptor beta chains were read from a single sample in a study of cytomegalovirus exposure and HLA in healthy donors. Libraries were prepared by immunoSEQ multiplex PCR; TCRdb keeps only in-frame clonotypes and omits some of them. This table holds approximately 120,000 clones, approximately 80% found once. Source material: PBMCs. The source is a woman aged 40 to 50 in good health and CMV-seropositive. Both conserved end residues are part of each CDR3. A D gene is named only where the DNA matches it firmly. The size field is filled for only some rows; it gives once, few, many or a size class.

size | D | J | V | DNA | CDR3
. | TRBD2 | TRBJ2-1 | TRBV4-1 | TGCGCCAGCAGCCCCATGGGACTAGCGGGAGGCAATGAGCAGTTCTTC | CASSPMGLAGGNEQFF
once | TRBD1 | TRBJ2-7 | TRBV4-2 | TGTGCCAGCAGTAATCGACAGGGCTACGAGCAGTACTTC | CASSNRQGYEQYF
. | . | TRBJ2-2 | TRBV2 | TGTGCCAGCAGCCTCGGGAGTACGGGGGAGCTGTTTTTT | CASSLGSTGELFF
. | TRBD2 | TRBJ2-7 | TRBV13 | TGTGCCAGCAGCCCCGACGGGACTAACTCCTACGAGCAGTACTTC | CASSPDGTNSYEQYF
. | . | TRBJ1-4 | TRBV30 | TGTGCCTGGAGTGTACGCCTAAATGAAAAACTGTTTTTT | CAWSVRLNEKLFF
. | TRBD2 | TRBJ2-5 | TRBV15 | TGTGCCACCAGCTCGGGACTAGCGAAAGAGACCCAGTACTTC | CATSSGLAKETQYF
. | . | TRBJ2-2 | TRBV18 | TGTGCCAGCTCACCAGCGCTCGGGAAGAGCACCGGGGAGCTGTTTTTT | CASSPALGKSTGELFF
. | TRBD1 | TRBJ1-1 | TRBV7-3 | TGTGCCAGCAGCCATCGGACAGGGAGGATGGCTTTCTTT | CASSHRTGRMAFF
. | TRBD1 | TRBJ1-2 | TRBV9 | TGTGCCAGCAGCGAGGGACAGACCTATGGCTACACCTTC | CASSEGQTYGYTF
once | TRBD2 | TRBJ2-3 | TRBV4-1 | TGCGCCAGCAGGGATATACTAGCGGGAGGGTTAAGAGATACGCAGTATTTT | CASRDILAGGLRDTQYF
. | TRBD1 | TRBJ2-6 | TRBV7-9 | TGTGCCAGCAGCTTTAGGACAGGCGTTGGGGCCAACGTCCTGACTTTC | CASSFRTGVGANVLTF
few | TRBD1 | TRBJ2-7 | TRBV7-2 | TGTGCCAGCAGCTTAAATCCCTTCCGGACAGGGGACCACGAGCAGTACTTC | CASSLNPFRTGDHEQYF
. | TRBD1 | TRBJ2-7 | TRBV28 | TGTGCCAGCAGTTTAATTGGGGGACAGGGAAACGAGCAGTACTTC | CASSLIGGQGNEQYF
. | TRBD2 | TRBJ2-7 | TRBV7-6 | TGTGCCAGCAGCCCTGGGACTAGCGGGAGATCCCGCGAGCAGTACTTC | CASSPGTSGRSREQYF
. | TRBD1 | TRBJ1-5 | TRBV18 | TGTGCCAGCTCACCCGACAGGGTGGGGGACCAGCCCCAGCATTTT | CASSPDRVGDQPQHF
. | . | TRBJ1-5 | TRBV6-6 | TGTGCCAGCGGACTTAGGGGGTTTAATCAGCCCCAGCATTTT | CASGLRGFNQPQHF
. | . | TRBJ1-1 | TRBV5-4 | TGTGCCAGCAGCTTGGCCGTCCCAGACACTGAAGCTTTCTTT | CASSLAVPDTEAFF
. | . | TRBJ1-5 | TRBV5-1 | TGCGCCAGCAGCTTAGGCGGGATTAATCAGCCCCAGCATTTT | CASSLGGINQPQHF
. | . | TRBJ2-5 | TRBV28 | TGTGCCAGCAGTTGGCCGTCGAGGGAGACCCAGTACTTC | CASSWPSRETQYF
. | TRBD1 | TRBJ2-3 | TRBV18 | TGTGCCAGCTACACAGGGGACGGAGATACGCAGTATTTT | CASYTGDGDTQYF
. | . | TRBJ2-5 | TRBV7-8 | TGTGCCAGCAGGGACTCTAAATCGTACCAAGAGACCCAGTACTTC | CASRDSKSYQETQYF
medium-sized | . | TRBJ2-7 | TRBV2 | TGTGCCAGCAGTGAACAGGGAAATCGCTACGAGCAGTACTTC | CASSEQGNRYEQYF
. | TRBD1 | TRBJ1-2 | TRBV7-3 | TGTGCCAGCAGCGACAGGGGTAACTATGGCTACACCTTC | CASSDRGNYGYTF
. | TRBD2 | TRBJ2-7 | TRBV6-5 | TGTGCCAGCAGGATTAGCGGGGGGGCCTACGAGCAGTACTTC | CASRISGGAYEQYF
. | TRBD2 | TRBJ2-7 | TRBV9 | TGTGCCAGCAGCACCGGGACTAGCGGGAACTTCGAGCAGTACTTC | CASSTGTSGNFEQYF
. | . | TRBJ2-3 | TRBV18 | TGTGCCAGCTCACCATATGGGCAAAGCACAGATACGCAGTATTTT | CASSPYGQSTDTQYF
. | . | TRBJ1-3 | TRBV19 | TGTGCCAGTAAAGGAGGCAGCTCTGGAAACACCATATATTTT | CASKGGSSGNTIYF
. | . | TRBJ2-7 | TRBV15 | TGTGCCACCAGCAGAGAGGCAGTCTACGAGCAGTACTTC | CATSREAVYEQYF
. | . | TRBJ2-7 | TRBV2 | TGTGCCAGCAGACTAGCCGGCTACGAGCAGTACTTC | CASRLAGYEQYF
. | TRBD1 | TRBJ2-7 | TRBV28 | TGTGCCAGCAGTTTACACGGGACAGGGAGCGAGCAGTACTTC | CASSLHGTGSEQYF
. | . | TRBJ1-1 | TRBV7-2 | TGTGCCAGCAGCTTAAACCGGGGGAGAGGGGAAGCTTTCTTT | CASSLNRGRGEAFF
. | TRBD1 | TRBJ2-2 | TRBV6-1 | TGTGCCAGCAGTGAGCCGGGACGGACAGGGAAACCCGGGGAGCTGTTTTTT | CASSEPGRTGKPGELFF
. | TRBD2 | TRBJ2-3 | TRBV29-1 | TGCAGCGTACAAATTAGGACTAGCGGGAGGTACACAGATACGCAGTATTTT | CSVQIRTSGRYTDTQYF
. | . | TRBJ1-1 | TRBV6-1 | TGTGCCAGCAGTGGGGTACAGGGCAGGGACACTGAAGCTTTCTTT | CASSGVQGRDTEAFF